This is a list of T cell receptor beta chains from one sample in a study of control samples from healthy donors and cancer patients. Method: immunoSEQ multiplex PCR; TCRdb's copy keeps in-frame clones and lacks some. The sample yields 100,000 or so clones, around 82% seen once. The sequenced material came from blood. These receptor sequences come from a woman between 45 and 60 years old in good health. CDR3s include the opening cysteine and the closing phenylalanine or tryptophan. The order of the fields is clone size, V gene, J gene, D gene, CDR3 protein, CDR3 DNA. D genes are given only for firm matches. Clone size is shown for a subset of rows, as once, few, many or a class of expanded clone.

abundance: NA
v_gene: TRBV21-1
j_gene: TRBJ1-5
d_gene: NA
CDR3aa: CASSNELFKQPQHF
CDR3nt: TGTGCCAGCAGCAACGAGCTCTTTAAGCAGCCCCAGCATTTT

abundance: once
v_gene: TRBV3-1/TRBV3-2
j_gene: TRBJ2-3
d_gene: NA
CDR3aa: CASSHSSGGDTQYF
CDR3nt: TGTGCCAGCAGCCATAGTTCTGGGGGGGATACGCAGTATTTT

abundance: NA
v_gene: TRBV10-3
j_gene: TRBJ2-3
d_gene: TRBD2
CDR3aa: CAIKVAGDTDTQYF
CDR3nt: TGTGCCATCAAAGTAGCGGGGGACACAGATACGCAGTATTTT

abundance: NA
v_gene: TRBV7-8
j_gene: TRBJ2-3
d_gene: NA
CDR3aa: CASSPEPDTQYF
CDR3nt: TGTGCCAGCAGCCCTGAGCCAGATACGCAGTATTTT

abundance: NA
v_gene: TRBV11-2
j_gene: TRBJ2-7
d_gene: TRBD2
CDR3aa: CASSRHHLAGGQPYEQYF
CDR3nt: TGTGCCAGCAGCCGTCATCATCTAGCGGGAGGCCAACCCTACGAGCAGTACTTC

abundance: NA
v_gene: TRBV6-6
j_gene: TRBJ1-6
d_gene: TRBD1
CDR3aa: CASSPRQGYNSPLHF
CDR3nt: TGTGCCAGCAGTCCCCGACAGGGTTATAATTCACCCCTCCACTTT

abundance: NA
v_gene: TRBV7-2
j_gene: TRBJ2-1
d_gene: TRBD2
CDR3aa: CASSQRGGGGNEQFF
CDR3nt: TGTGCCAGCAGCCAACGGGGCGGGGGGGGAAATGAGCAGTTCTTC

abundance: NA
v_gene: TRBV7-8
j_gene: TRBJ2-5
d_gene: TRBD2
CDR3aa: CASSYRDYQETQYF
CDR3nt: TGTGCCAGCAGCTACCGGGACTATCAAGAGACCCAGTACTTC

abundance: once
v_gene: TRBV29-1
j_gene: TRBJ2-1
d_gene: TRBD2
CDR3aa: CSVQAGVDEQFF
CDR3nt: TGCAGCGTCCAAGCGGGAGTCGATGAGCAGTTCTTC

abundance: NA
v_gene: TRBV19
j_gene: TRBJ1-1
d_gene: TRBD1
CDR3aa: CATRQGPERAQAFF
CDR3nt: TGTGCCACCCGACAGGGCCCGGAGCGCGCCCAAGCTTTCTTT

abundance: NA
v_gene: TRBV30
j_gene: TRBJ2-5
d_gene: TRBD2
CDR3aa: CAWSSSREGGGTQYF
CDR3nt: TGTGCCTGGAGTTCCTCCCGGGAGGGTGGAGGGACCCAGTACTTC

abundance: NA
v_gene: TRBV3-1/TRBV3-2
j_gene: TRBJ2-1
d_gene: NA
CDR3aa: CASSQDTPGTYNEQFF
CDR3nt: TGTGCCAGCAGCCAAGATACTCCGGGGACCTACAATGAGCAGTTCTTC

abundance: NA
v_gene: TRBV19
j_gene: TRBJ1-3
d_gene: NA
CDR3aa: CASSIVQSSGNTIYF
CDR3nt: TGTGCCAGTAGTATTGTGCAATCCTCTGGAAACACCATATATTTT

abundance: NA
v_gene: TRBV30
j_gene: TRBJ2-1
d_gene: TRBD2
CDR3aa: CAWRRDSGVNNEQFF
CDR3nt: TGTGCCTGGAGGAGAGACAGCGGGGTGAACAATGAGCAGTTCTTC

abundance: NA
v_gene: TRBV5-4
j_gene: TRBJ2-3
d_gene: NA
CDR3aa: CASTTNLRADTQYF
CDR3nt: TGTGCCAGCACCACTAACCTCCGGGCAGATACGCAGTATTTT

abundance: few
v_gene: TRBV11-3
j_gene: TRBJ2-2
d_gene: NA
CDR3aa: CASSRGVMEDTGELFF
CDR3nt: TGTGCCAGCAGCCGCGGGGTGATGGAGGACACCGGGGAGCTGTTTTTT

abundance: once
v_gene: TRBV19
j_gene: TRBJ2-7
d_gene: NA
CDR3aa: CASSIDPWGEQYF
CDR3nt: TGTGCCAGTAGTATAGATCCATGGGGCGAGCAGTACTTC

abundance: NA
v_gene: TRBV7-3
j_gene: TRBJ2-2
d_gene: NA
CDR3aa: CASSWSGNTGELFF
CDR3nt: TGTGCCAGCAGCTGGTCAGGAAACACCGGGGAGCTGTTTTTT

abundance: NA
v_gene: TRBV5-1
j_gene: TRBJ2-7
d_gene: TRBD1
CDR3aa: CASSGMGQTYEQYF
CDR3nt: TGCGCCAGCAGCGGGATGGGACAGACCTACGAGCAGTACTTC

abundance: NA
v_gene: TRBV12-5
j_gene: TRBJ1-6
d_gene: NA
CDR3aa: CASGRGDSPLHF
CDR3nt: TGTGCTAGTGGTCGGGGAGATTCACCCCTCCACTTT

abundance: NA
v_gene: TRBV10-2
j_gene: TRBJ1-1
d_gene: NA
CDR3aa: CASSLDRSNTEAFF
CDR3nt: TGCGCCAGCAGTTTAGACAGATCCAACACTGAAGCTTTCTTT

abundance: once
v_gene: TRBV4-2
j_gene: TRBJ1-5
d_gene: NA
CDR3aa: CASSQTRGGEQPQHF
CDR3nt: TGTGCCAGCAGCCAGACCAGGGGAGGAGAGCAGCCCCAGCATTTT

abundance: NA
v_gene: TRBV7-2
j_gene: TRBJ2-3
d_gene: NA
CDR3aa: CASSLMTAGDTQYF
CDR3nt: TGTGCCAGCAGCTTAATGACGGCAGGGGATACGCAGTATTTT

abundance: NA
v_gene: TRBV9
j_gene: TRBJ2-7
d_gene: TRBD2
CDR3aa: CASSVSTSGLYEQYF
CDR3nt: TGTGCCAGCAGCGTCTCGACTAGCGGCTTATACGAGCAGTACTTC

abundance: NA
v_gene: TRBV5-1
j_gene: TRBJ2-1
d_gene: TRBD2
CDR3aa: CASSLGGGKGDEQFF
CDR3nt: TGCGCCAGCAGCTTGGGCGGGGGGAAGGGGGATGAGCAGTTCTTC

abundance: NA
v_gene: TRBV11-3
j_gene: TRBJ2-3
d_gene: NA
CDR3aa: CASSADGTDTQYF
CDR3nt: TGTGCCAGCAGCGCGGACGGCACAGATACGCAGTATTTT

abundance: NA
v_gene: TRBV25-1
j_gene: TRBJ1-2
d_gene: TRBD1
CDR3aa: CASREDRAGYGYTF
CDR3nt: TGTGCCAGCAGAGAGGACAGGGCTGGCTATGGCTACACCTTC

abundance: few
v_gene: TRBV7-3
j_gene: TRBJ2-2
d_gene: NA
CDR3aa: CASSLTKAGIGELFF
CDR3nt: TGTGCCAGCAGCTTAACGAAGGCGGGAATCGGGGAGCTGTTTTTT

abundance: once
v_gene: TRBV4-1
j_gene: TRBJ2-1
d_gene: NA
CDR3aa: CASSQEEGRGSKYNEQFF
CDR3nt: TGCGCCAGCAGCCAAGAAGAAGGACGGGGGAGTAAATACAATGAGCAGTTCTTC

abundance: NA
v_gene: TRBV5-6
j_gene: TRBJ1-3
d_gene: NA
CDR3aa: CASSFDWSSGNTIYF
CDR3nt: TGTGCCAGCAGCTTCGACTGGAGCTCTGGAAACACCATATATTTT

abundance: NA
v_gene: TRBV4-2
j_gene: TRBJ2-2
d_gene: TRBD2
CDR3aa: CASSQLAGLSNTGELFF
CDR3nt: TGTGCCAGCAGCCAACTAGCGGGGTTATCAAACACCGGGGAGCTGTTTTTT

abundance: NA
v_gene: TRBV4-1
j_gene: TRBJ1-6
d_gene: NA
CDR3aa: CASSQDHGVGSPLHF
CDR3nt: TGCGCCAGCAGCCAAGATCACGGAGTTGGTTCACCCCTCCACTTT

abundance: few
v_gene: TRBV7-8
j_gene: TRBJ1-5
d_gene: TRBD1
CDR3aa: CASSVDRVAQPQHF
CDR3nt: TGTGCCAGCAGCGTGGACAGGGTGGCACAGCCCCAGCATTTT

abundance: once
v_gene: TRBV4-2
j_gene: TRBJ2-3
d_gene: NA
CDR3aa: CASSQVPSTDTQYF
CDR3nt: TGTGCCAGCAGCCAAGTTCCTAGCACAGATACGCAGTATTTT

abundance: NA
v_gene: TRBV19
j_gene: TRBJ1-1
d_gene: TRBD1
CDR3aa: CASSIRTGTTEAFF
CDR3nt: TGTGCCAGTAGTATTCGGACAGGAACCACTGAAGCTTTCTTT

abundance: NA
v_gene: TRBV29-1
j_gene: TRBJ1-5
d_gene: NA
CDR3aa: CSVADKSNQPQHF
CDR3nt: TGCAGCGTTGCAGACAAAAGCAATCAGCCCCAGCATTTT

abundance: NA
v_gene: TRBV19
j_gene: TRBJ2-7
d_gene: NA
CDR3aa: CASSIVAGRSEQYF
CDR3nt: TGTGCCAGTAGTATAGTGGCAGGGAGGAGCGAGCAGTACTTC

abundance: once
v_gene: TRBV4-3
j_gene: TRBJ1-1
d_gene: NA
CDR3aa: CASSLKRGTEAFF
CDR3nt: TGCGCCAGCAGCCTTAAAAGGGGGACTGAAGCTTTCTTT

abundance: NA
v_gene: TRBV18
j_gene: TRBJ1-6
d_gene: NA
CDR3aa: CASSPKKGLNSPLHF
CDR3nt: TGTGCCAGCTCACCCAAAAAGGGCCTTAATTCACCCCTCCACTTT

abundance: NA
v_gene: TRBV21-1
j_gene: TRBJ1-6
d_gene: NA
CDR3aa: CASSTFGQGSILGSYNSPLHF
CDR3nt: NA

abundance: NA
v_gene: TRBV7-2
j_gene: TRBJ1-5
d_gene: NA
CDR3aa: CASSLAGGGQPQHF
CDR3nt: TGTGCCAGCAGCTTAGCGGGGGGGGGTCAGCCCCAGCATTTT

abundance: NA
v_gene: TRBV12-5
j_gene: TRBJ2-1
d_gene: NA
CDR3aa: CASGLASFYNEQFF
CDR3nt: TGTGCTAGTGGTTTGGCCTCCTTCTACAATGAGCAGTTCTTC

abundance: few
v_gene: TRBV13
j_gene: TRBJ2-7
d_gene: NA
CDR3aa: CASSFDRNSYEQYF
CDR3nt: TGTGCCAGCAGCTTTGACAGAAACTCCTACGAGCAGTACTTC

abundance: NA
v_gene: TRBV28
j_gene: TRBJ1-2
d_gene: NA
CDR3aa: CASRLQGFNYGYTF
CDR3nt: TGTGCCAGCAGGTTACAGGGCTTCAACTATGGCTACACCTTC

abundance: NA
v_gene: TRBV5-5
j_gene: TRBJ1-5
d_gene: TRBD1
CDR3aa: CASSALTRDRVVNQPQHF
CDR3nt: TGTGCCAGCAGCGCCCTGACCCGGGACAGGGTGGTCAATCAGCCCCAGCATTTT

abundance: NA
v_gene: TRBV28
j_gene: TRBJ2-7
d_gene: NA
CDR3aa: CASSTGRSYEQYF
CDR3nt: TGTGCCAGCAGTACGGGTCGCTCCTACGAGCAGTACTTC